Following are 14 T cell receptor beta chains from one sample sequenced in a study of T cell responses to AZD1222 COVID-19 vaccine. TCRdb's copy holds only in-frame clones and misses some; the assay was immunoSEQ multiplex PCR. This sample has some 150,000 clones; 70% to 90% occur once, and the top ten carry more than 2.5%. The source was peripheral blood, collected on day 0 of AZD1222 vaccination. The receptors derive from an adult in good health.

The rearrangement uses TRBV7-9 and TRBJ2-1, with 7 bases fitting TRBD1. The CDR3 is 16 residues long. The V segment lost 4 bases and the J segment 8 bases; nucleotides outside the gene matches: 14. Germline values: CDR1 SEHNR, CDR2 FQNEAQ (reference sequence). This CDR3 reads CASSSRQGPPRDEQFF. In DNA, the CDR3 is TGTGCCAGCAGCTCCAGACAGGGCCCCCCTCGAGATGAGCAGTTCTTC.

This chain connects TRBV27 to TRBJ1-6, with 7 bases fitting TRBD1. Germline V gene sequence: CDR1 MNHEY, CDR2 SMNVEV (reference sequence). After removal of 2 bases from V and 7 bases from J, the junction contained 2 bases not matched to a gene. The CDR3 length is 14 residues. CDR3 amino acids: CASSLGQVNSPLHF. In DNA form, the CDR3 reads TGTGCCAGCAGTTTAGGACAGGTGAATTCACCCCTCCACTTT.

As regards this clone: In the same sample, other DNA sequences code for this CDR3. This chain links TRBV19 with TRBJ1-1; D is perhaps TRBD1 (5 bases). Germline V gene data show CDR1 as LNHDA and CDR2 as SQIVND (reference sequence). CDR3 length: 14 amino acids. V dropped 3 bases and J dropped 2 bases, with 10 bases sitting between them. DNA for the CDR3: TGTGCCAGTAGTATCGGGGGAAGAAACACTGAAGCTTTCTTT. This translates into CASSIGGRNTEAFF.

The J gene is TRBJ2-3, the V gene TRBV6-2 or TRBV6-3; no firm D call. The CDR3 has 13 amino acids. Trimming stripped 0 bases from V and 4 bases from J, with 5 bases between. Germline-derived CDR1 and CDR2 are MNHEY and SVGEGT. The CDR3 region has the DNA TGTGCCAGCAGTTACTCTCTCCCAGATACGCAGTATTTT. Amino acid sequence: CASSYSLPDTQYF.

CDR3 coding DNA: TGCGCCAGCAGCCCTAAACCCGGGGGCGAGAGCACAGATACGCAGTATTTT. Amino acids: CASSPKPGGESTDTQYF. V usage is TRBV4-3 and J usage is TRBJ2-3; D possibly uses TRBD1 or TRBD2 (6 bases each). The CDR3 is 17 residues long. V was cut by 4 bases and J by 0 bases, with 17 bases left in between. Germline V gene lookup returns CDR1 LGHNA and CDR2 YSLEER.

The chain is built from TRBV7-2 and TRBJ1-1, with 7 nucleotides matching TRBD1. After removal of 2 bases from V and 6 bases from J, the junction contained 9 bases not matched to a gene. This CDR3 spans 15 amino acids. The germline V gene encodes CDR1 SGHTA and CDR2 FQGNSA. The CDR3: CASSLTRTGLSEAFF. The CDR3 DNA reads TGTGCCAGCAGCTTAACCCGGACAGGTCTATCTGAAGCTTTCTTT.

CDR3 bases: TGTGCCAGCTATAACCCGATCTATGGCTACACCTTC. Protein: CASYNPIYGYTF. The genes are TRBV5-8 and TRBJ1-2; D is unresolved. The V end lost 7 bases, the J end lost 4 bases, and 11 bases lay between the germline ends. CDR1 and CDR2 from the germline V gene are SGHTS and YDEGEE. This CDR3 spans 12 amino acids.

V is TRBV13 and J is TRBJ1-6; 11 positions agree with TRBD1. J lost 6 bases, V lost 4 bases, and 2 bases had no gene match. CDR1 and CDR2 from the germline V gene are PRHDT and FYEKMQ (reference sequence). The CDR3 consists of 15 residues. CDR3 loop: CASSSGTGGNSPLHF. Here the CDR3 DNA reads TGTGCCAGCAGCTCCGGGACAGGGGGTAATTCACCCCTCCACTTT.

The V call is TRBV6-2 or TRBV6-3, the J call TRBJ2-7; D is possibly TRBD1 (5 bases). The CDR3 is 12 residues long. V was shortened by 5 bases and J by 3 bases, with 8 bases between the two germline ends. Per the germline V gene, CDR1 is MNHEY and CDR2 is SVGEGT. The CDR3 sequence: CASSPGHYEQYF. As DNA, the CDR3 is TGTGCCAGCAGTCCCGGACACTACGAGCAGTACTTC.

Remarks on this clone: The junction shows a germline mismatch at one end, possibly a read error. The chain uses TRBV23-1 and TRBJ2-7; D may be TRBD1 or TRBD2 (7 bases each). TRBV23-1 carries the ORF label, with uncertain function. CDR3 length: 18 amino acids. The CDR3 protein is CASSQFTRGRGPSHEQYF. Here the CDR3 DNA reads TGCGCCAGCAGTCAATTCACGAGGGGGAGGGGGCCCTCCCACGAGCAGTACTTC.

V gene TRBV19 combines with J gene TRBJ2-1; weak D call: TRBD2 (5 bases). Germline CDR1 LNHDA, CDR2 SQIVND (reference sequence). This CDR3 is 15 amino acids long. The V end was cut by 2 bases, the J end by 7 bases, with 15 bases between. The CDR3: CASSIRGEVGNEQFF. CDR3 DNA: TGTGCCAGTAGTATACGGGGAGAAGTCGGGAATGAGCAGTTCTTC.

This chain connects TRBV6-5 to TRBJ1-2; D is possibly TRBD1 (6 bases). Germline V gives CDR1 MNHEY, CDR2 SVGAGI. The germline V and J ends were trimmed by 0 bases and 4 bases, with 12 bases remaining between them. The CDR3 spans 15 residues. Written as DNA, the CDR3 is TGTGCCAGCAGTTACTCCGGACAGCCGGTCTATGGCTACACCTTC. Protein product: CASSYSGQPVYGYTF.

Here the CDR3 reads CASRQQGKPQHF. The CDR3 nucleotides read TGTGCCAGCAGGCAACAGGGGAAGCCCCAGCATTTT. V usage is TRBV6-6 and J usage is TRBJ1-5, with 7 bases aligning to TRBD1. Trimming at V came to 6 bases and at J to 8 bases, leaving 4 bases not matched to a gene. The CDR3 is made up of 12 amino acids. Germline-derived CDR1 and CDR2 are MNHNY and SVGAGI (reference sequence).

V usage is TRBV6-5 and J usage is TRBJ2-1; D uncertain. V lost 0 bases to trimming and J lost 6 bases, with 3 bases between them. This CDR3 region has 12 residues. The germline gives CDR1 MNHEY, CDR2 SVGAGI. The CDR3: CASSYSTNEQFF. The CDR3 DNA reads as TGTGCCAGCAGTTACTCTACCAATGAGCAGTTCTTC.